The 18 T cell receptor beta chains given below trace back to one sample, sequenced in a study of blood T cell repertoires in COVID-19. Profiling relied on immunoSEQ multiplex PCR, and the TCRdb table lists in-frame clones only, not all of them. The sample has 100,000 to 150,000 clones, about 91% seen once. The sequencing sample was made of peripheral blood. Receptors originate from a woman aged 50 to 60 with active or convalescent COVID-19.

The rearrangement uses TRBV28 and TRBJ2-7; D possibly corresponds to TRBD1 (7 bases). Germline CDR1 MDHEN, CDR2 SYDVKM. The CDR3 loop spans 15 amino acids. Trimming removed 6 bases from V and 2 bases from J, with 17 bases in between. CDR3 DNA sequence: TGTGCCAGCAGGTTTGCGGGGACAGATACCTACGAGCAGTACTTC. As protein: CASRFAGTDTYEQYF.

V and J are TRBV10-3 and TRBJ1-2, with TRBD1 matching over 10 bases. CDR1 and CDR2 from the germline V gene are ENHRY and SYGVKD. The length of the CDR3 is 14 residues. The V and J ends lost 6 bases and 6 bases, in that order; junction bases with no gene match: 7. The CDR3 bases are TGTGCCATCAGCCTAAGACAGGGGGCGAATGGCTACACCTTC. It is translated as CAISLRQGANGYTF.

The chain combines TRBV7-8 with TRBJ1-2; the D is unclear. There are 12 residues in the CDR3. Trimming removed 5 bases from V and 8 bases from J, with 12 bases in between. The germline CDR1 and CDR2 sequences are SGHVS and FQNEAQ. The CDR3 is CASSTYDAGYTF. As DNA, the CDR3 is TGTGCCAGCAGCACCTACGATGCGGGCTACACCTTC.

The rearrangement links TRBV5-4 to TRBJ2-5; 9 bases are shared with TRBD1. This CDR3 has 15 amino acids. V lost 7 bases and J lost 6; bases outside the gene matches: 13. The germline CDR1 and CDR2 sequences are SGHNT and YYREEE (reference sequence). The CDR3, as DNA: TGTGCCAGCTCATTAGGGACAGGGAGTGGGAAGACCCAGTACTTC. Translation gives CASSLGTGSGKTQYF.

The chain joins TRBV14 to TRBJ1-2; 8 positions agree with TRBD1. The CDR3 contains 15 residues. CDR1 SGHDN and CDR2 FVKESK come from the germline V gene. The J segment lost 0 bases and the V segment lost 2 bases, leaving 2 bases of the junction unmatched. Here the CDR3 reads CASSQIRGPNYGYTF. The CDR3 nucleotides read TGTGCCAGCAGCCAAATCAGGGGGCCTAACTATGGCTACACCTTC.

The chain carries TRBV10-2 and TRBJ2-1; 7 bases are a match to TRBD2. Germline-derived CDR1 and CDR2 are WSHSY and SAAADI. This CDR3 has 16 amino acids. Trimming at V came to 3 bases and at J to 3 bases, leaving 8 bases not matched to a gene. CDR3 coding DNA: TGCGCCAGCAGTGATTTAAGGCGGGGGTACTACAATGAGCAGTTCTTC. This translates into CASSDLRRGYYNEQFF.

The table lists this clone with a count of one. The gene calls are TRBV10-3 and TRBJ2-1; 7 nucleotides align to TRBD2. The CDR3 has 13 amino acids. CDR1 is ENHRY, CDR2 SYGVKD, per germline. With V trimmed by 10 bases and J by 0 bases, 3 bases remained unmatched. The CDR3 DNA follows: TGTGCCACGCGGGAGCCCTCCTACAATGAGCAGTTCTTC. This translates into CATREPSYNEQFF.

The chain joins TRBV13 to TRBJ2-3, with 11 bases identical to TRBD2. The CDR3 sequence is 15 residues long. V trimming: 3 bases; J trimming: 5 bases; junction bases outside the gene matches: 4. Germline V gene sequence: CDR1 PRHDT, CDR2 FYEKMQ (reference sequence). This CDR3 is CASSFRLAGLDTQYF. The CDR3 bases are TGTGCCAGCAGCTTTAGACTAGCGGGATTAGATACGCAGTATTTT.

The chain has TRBV2 and TRBJ1-1; D gene unclear. V lost 10 bases and J 1 base, leaving 19 bases between the germline ends. Germline V gene data show CDR1 as SNHLY and CDR2 as FYNNEI. This CDR3 has 15 amino acids. The CDR3 DNA follows: TGTGCCAACAAAAGGTTAGGAGGCGGGAACACTGAAGCTTTCTTT. This gives the protein CANKRLGGGNTEAFF.

This chain connects TRBV2 to TRBJ1-2, with D hard to call. The CDR3 is 10 amino acids. The V end was cut by 5 bases, the J end by 8 bases, with 6 bases between. The germline V gene encodes CDR1 SNHLY and CDR2 FYNNEI. The CDR3 nucleotides read TGTGCCAGCAGTTTGGAGGGCTACACCTTC. Residues: CASSLEGYTF.

The V and J genes are TRBV29-1 and TRBJ2-7; the match to TRBD1 covers 8 bases. The CDR3 is made up of 14 amino acids. V dropped 4 bases and J dropped 0; count of bases not matched to a gene: 5. Germline CDR1 is SQVTM and CDR2 is ANQGSEA. For the CDR3, the DNA is TGCAGCGTTGCGGGGACAGGCAGCTCCTACGAGCAGTACTTC. Translated: CSVAGTGSSYEQYF.

The chain uses TRBV6-6 and TRBJ1-3, with a tentative D call TRBD1 (6 bases). Trimming shortened V by 5 bases and J by 0 bases, and 14 bases separated the two germline ends. This CDR3 is 16 amino acids long. Germline lookup yields CDR1 MNHNY and CDR2 SVGAGI (reference sequence). In nucleotides, the CDR3 is TGTGCCAGCAGTGGAAGGACAGCTAGCTCTGGAAACACCATATATTTT. Amino acid sequence: CASSGRTASSGNTIYF.

This clone was counted once. The V gene is TRBV7-2, the J gene TRBJ1-2, with a possible D match to TRBD1 (5 bases). With 5 bases removed from V and 5 bases from J, the gap between germline ends came to 12 bases. Germline values: CDR1 SGHTA, CDR2 FQGNSA. CDR3 length: 13 amino acids. CDR3 nucleotide sequence: TGTGCCAGCAGCCCCGGGGGGGGGTATGGCTACACCTTC. Protein sequence: CASSPGGGYGYTF.

This chain uses TRBV14 with TRBJ1-1; D is unresolved. The V gene lost 5 bases and the J gene lost 1 base, with 8 bases spanning the gap. Looked up from germline, CDR1 is SGHDN and CDR2 is FVKESK. This CDR3 comprises 13 residues. In DNA form, the CDR3 reads TGTGCCAGCAGCTCGGGGAGGAACACTGAAGCTTTCTTT. Its protein product is CASSSGRNTEAFF.

The chain has TRBV6-2 or TRBV6-3 and TRBJ2-7; 8 positions match TRBD2. This CDR3 is 12 amino acids long. Germline V gene sequence: CDR1 MNHEY, CDR2 SVGEGT. The V segment lost 6 bases and the J segment 3 bases; nucleotides outside the gene matches: 1. DNA of the CDR3: TGTGCCAGCAGCACTAGCGGCTACGAGCAGTACTTC. Its protein is CASSTSGYEQYF.

The V gene is TRBV7-8, the J gene TRBJ1-3, with D possibly matching TRBD1 (6 bases). Germline V gene data show CDR1 as SGHVS and CDR2 as FQNEAQ. The CDR3 runs to 14 residues. Trimming removed 7 bases from V and 4 bases from J, with 14 bases in between. CDR3 in amino acids: CASTPTGFGNTIYF. The CDR3 DNA sequence: TGTGCCAGCACCCCAACAGGGTTCGGAAACACCATATATTTT. The entire variable domain, with the rest obtained from reference TRBV7-8 and TRBJ1-3, is as follows: GAGVSQSPRYKVAKRGQDVALRCDPISGHVSLFWYQQALGQGPEFLTYFQNEAQLDKSGLPSDRFFAERPEGSVSTLKIQRTQQEDSAVYLCASTPTGFGNTIYFGEGSWLTVV.

This chain uses TRBV19 with TRBJ2-1; a weak D match, TRBD1 (6 bases). In germline, CDR1 is LNHDA, CDR2 SQIVND (reference sequence). This CDR3 spans 16 amino acids. V was clipped by 0 bases and J by 4 bases, with 13 bases between them. The CDR3 here is CASSIDGGQLYNEQFF. CDR3 nucleotide sequence: TGTGCCAGTAGTATAGATGGGGGCCAACTATACAATGAGCAGTTCTTC.

The chain recombines TRBV9 with TRBJ2-5; 13 bases map to TRBD2. CDR1 SGDLS and CDR2 YYNGEE come from the germline V gene. V shed 3 bases and J 5 bases; nucleotides not matched to a gene: 4. The CDR3 extends over 15 amino acids. In DNA, the CDR3 is TGTGCCAGCAGCGGAACTAGCGGGAGGGGGGAGACCCAGTACTTC. It specifies CASSGTSGRGETQYF.